The clone carrying this T cell receptor (beta chain) was counted at least ten times. The V and J ends lost 4 bases and 9 bases respectively, with 22 bases between them. The CDR3 is 16 residues long. Germline V lookup: CDR1 SGHTA, CDR2 FQGNSA. The time point: sample taken at primary tumor resection. The cohort: over 70 early-stage, untreated non-small cell lung cancer patients. This entry is derived from a study of spatial heterogeneity in lung cancer. Study at large: A consistent excess of beta-chain over alpha-chain sequences was detected.

Individual TCR cDNA molecules each bore their own unique molecular identifier. Each CDR3 protein is one row after TCRdb ran MiXCR on the 5' RACE reads. The sample lists tens of thousands of distinct CDR3 sequences, under 8% occurring once. This rearrangement joins TRBV7-2 to TRBJ2-1, with D possibly called TRBD1 or TRBD2 (5 bases each). This TCR was recovered from a female donor with early-stage non-small cell lung cancer. The sequencing used PBMCs, collected at surgery. The CDR3 sequence is CASSSLRLYSGGEQFF. DNA for the CDR3: TGTGCCAGCAGCTCCCTGAGGCTATATAGTGGGGGTGAGCAGTTCTTC.